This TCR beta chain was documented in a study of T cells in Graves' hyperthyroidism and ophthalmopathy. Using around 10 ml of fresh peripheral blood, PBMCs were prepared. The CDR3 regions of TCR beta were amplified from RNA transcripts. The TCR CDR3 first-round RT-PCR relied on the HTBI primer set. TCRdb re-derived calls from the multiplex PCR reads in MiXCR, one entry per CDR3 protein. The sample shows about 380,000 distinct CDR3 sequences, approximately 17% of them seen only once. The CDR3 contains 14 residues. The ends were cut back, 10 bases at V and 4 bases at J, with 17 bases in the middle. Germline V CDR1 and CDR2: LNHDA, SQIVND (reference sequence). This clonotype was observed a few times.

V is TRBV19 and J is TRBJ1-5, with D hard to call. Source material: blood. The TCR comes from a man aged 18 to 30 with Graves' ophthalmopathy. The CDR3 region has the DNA TGTGCCACCCAAGCCCTCGGACGGAATCAGCCCCAGCATTTT. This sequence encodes CATQALGRNQPQHF.